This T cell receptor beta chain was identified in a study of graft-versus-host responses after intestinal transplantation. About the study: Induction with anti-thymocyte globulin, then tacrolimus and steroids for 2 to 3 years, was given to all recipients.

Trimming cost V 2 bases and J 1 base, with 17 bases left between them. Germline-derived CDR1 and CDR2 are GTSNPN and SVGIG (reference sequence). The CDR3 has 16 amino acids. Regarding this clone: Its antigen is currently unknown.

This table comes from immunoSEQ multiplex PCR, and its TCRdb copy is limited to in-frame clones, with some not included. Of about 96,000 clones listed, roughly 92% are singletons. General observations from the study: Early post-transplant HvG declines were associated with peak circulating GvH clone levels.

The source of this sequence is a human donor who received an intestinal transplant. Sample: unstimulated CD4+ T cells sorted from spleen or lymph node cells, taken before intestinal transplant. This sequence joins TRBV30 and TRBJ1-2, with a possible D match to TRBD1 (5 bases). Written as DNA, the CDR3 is TGTGCCTGGAGTTTACAGGAGAAATTCCTTAACTATGGCTACACCTTC. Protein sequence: CAWSLQEKFLNYGYTF. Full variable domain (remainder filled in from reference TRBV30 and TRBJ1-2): SQTIHQWPATLVQPVGSPLSLECTVEGTSNPNLYWYRQAAGRGLQLLFYSVGIGQISSEVPQNLSASRPQDRQFILSSKKLLLSDSGFYLCAWSLQEKFLNYGYTFGSGTRLTVV.